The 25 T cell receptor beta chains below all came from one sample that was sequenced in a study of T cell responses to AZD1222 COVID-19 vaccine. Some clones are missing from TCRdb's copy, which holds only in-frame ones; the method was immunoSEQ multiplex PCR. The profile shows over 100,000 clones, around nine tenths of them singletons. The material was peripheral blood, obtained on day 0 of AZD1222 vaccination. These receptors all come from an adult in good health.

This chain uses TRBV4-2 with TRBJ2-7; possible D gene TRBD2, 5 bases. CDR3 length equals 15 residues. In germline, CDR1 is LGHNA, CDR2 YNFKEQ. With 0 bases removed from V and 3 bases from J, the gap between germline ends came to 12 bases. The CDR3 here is CASSQDQRGYYEQYF. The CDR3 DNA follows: TGTGCCAGCAGCCAAGATCAACGGGGATACTACGAGCAGTACTTC.

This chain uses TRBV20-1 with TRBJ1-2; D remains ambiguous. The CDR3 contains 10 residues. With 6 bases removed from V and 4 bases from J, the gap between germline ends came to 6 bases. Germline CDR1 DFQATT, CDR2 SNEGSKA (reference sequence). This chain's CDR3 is CSALFYGYTF. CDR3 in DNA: TGCAGTGCCCTATTCTATGGCTACACCTTC.

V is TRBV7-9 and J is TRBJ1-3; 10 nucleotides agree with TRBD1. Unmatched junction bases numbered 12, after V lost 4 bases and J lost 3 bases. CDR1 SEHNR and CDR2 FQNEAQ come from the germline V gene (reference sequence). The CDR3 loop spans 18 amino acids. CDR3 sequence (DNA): TGTGCCAGCAGCTCACCTCCGAGACAGGGGGCGGGTGGAAACACCATATATTTT. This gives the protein CASSSPPRQGAGGNTIYF. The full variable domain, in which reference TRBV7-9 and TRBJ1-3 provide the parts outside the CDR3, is DTGVSQNPRHKITKRGQNVTFRCDPISEHNRLYWYRQTLGQGPEFLTYFQNEAQLEKSRLLSDRFSAERPKGSFSTLEIQRTEQGDSAMYLCASSSPPRQGAGGNTIYFGEGSWLTVV.

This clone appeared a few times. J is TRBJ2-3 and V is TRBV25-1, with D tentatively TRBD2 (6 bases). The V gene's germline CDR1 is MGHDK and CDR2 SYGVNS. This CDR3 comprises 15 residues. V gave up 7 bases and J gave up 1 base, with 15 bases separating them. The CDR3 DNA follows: TGTGCCAGCACCCCACCGGGAGTGGGCACAGATACGCAGTATTTT. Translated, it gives CASTPPGVGTDTQYF.

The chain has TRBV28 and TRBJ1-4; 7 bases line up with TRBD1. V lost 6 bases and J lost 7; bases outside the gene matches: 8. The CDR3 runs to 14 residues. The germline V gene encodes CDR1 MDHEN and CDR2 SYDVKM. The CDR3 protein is CASSQGGTREKLFF. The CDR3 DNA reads TGTGCCAGCAGCCAGGGGGGCACCCGTGAAAAACTGTTTTTT.

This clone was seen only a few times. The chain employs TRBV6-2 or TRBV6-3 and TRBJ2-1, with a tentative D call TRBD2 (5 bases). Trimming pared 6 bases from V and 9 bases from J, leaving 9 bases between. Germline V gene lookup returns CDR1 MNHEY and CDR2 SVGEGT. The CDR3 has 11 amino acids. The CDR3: CASSEAGEQFF. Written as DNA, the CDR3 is TGTGCCAGCAGCGAGGCGGGTGAGCAGTTCTTC.

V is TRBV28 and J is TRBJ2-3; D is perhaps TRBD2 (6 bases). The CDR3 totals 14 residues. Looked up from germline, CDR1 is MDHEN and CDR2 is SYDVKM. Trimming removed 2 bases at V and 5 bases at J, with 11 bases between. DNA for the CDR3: TGTGCCAGCAGTTTAGCGGGGACGGGAGATACGCAGTATTTT. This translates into CASSLAGTGDTQYF. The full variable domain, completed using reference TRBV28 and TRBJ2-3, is DVKVTQSSRYLVKRTGEKVFLECVQDMDHENMFWYRQDPGLGLRLIYFSYDVKMKEKGDIPEGYSVSREKKERFSLILESASTNQTSMYLCASSLAGTGDTQYFGPGTRLTVL.

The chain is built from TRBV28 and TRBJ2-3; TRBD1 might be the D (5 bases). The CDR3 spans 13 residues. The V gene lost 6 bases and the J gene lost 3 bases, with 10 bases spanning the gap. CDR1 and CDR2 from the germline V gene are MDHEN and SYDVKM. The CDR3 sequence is CASSSQGTDTQYF. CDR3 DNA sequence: TGTGCCAGCAGCTCCCAGGGTACAGATACGCAGTATTTT.

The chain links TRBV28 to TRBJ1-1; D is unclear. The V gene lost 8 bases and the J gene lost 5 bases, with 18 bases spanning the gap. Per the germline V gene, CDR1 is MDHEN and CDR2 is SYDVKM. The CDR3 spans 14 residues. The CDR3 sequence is CASGTDYLSTEAFF. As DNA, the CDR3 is TGTGCCAGCGGAACAGATTACCTATCAACTGAAGCTTTCTTT.

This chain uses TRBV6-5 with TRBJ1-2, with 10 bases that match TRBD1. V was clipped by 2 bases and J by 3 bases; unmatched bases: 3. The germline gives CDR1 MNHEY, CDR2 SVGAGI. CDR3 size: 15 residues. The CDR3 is CASSYGQGDHYGYTF. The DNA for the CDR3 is TGTGCCAGCAGTTACGGACAGGGGGACCACTATGGCTACACCTTC.

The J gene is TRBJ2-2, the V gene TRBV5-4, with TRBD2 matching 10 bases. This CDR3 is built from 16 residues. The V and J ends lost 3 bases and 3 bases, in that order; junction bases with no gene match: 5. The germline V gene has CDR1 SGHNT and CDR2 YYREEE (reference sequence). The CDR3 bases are TGTGCCAGCAGCTCAGCGGGGGGGGTGTACACCGGGGAGCTGTTTTTT. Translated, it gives CASSSAGGVYTGELFF.

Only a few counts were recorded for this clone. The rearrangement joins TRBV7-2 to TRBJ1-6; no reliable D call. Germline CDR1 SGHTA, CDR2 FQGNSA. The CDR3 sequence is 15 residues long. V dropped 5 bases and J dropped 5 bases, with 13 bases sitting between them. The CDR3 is CASSPRSLDNSPLHF. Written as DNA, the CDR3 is TGTGCCAGCAGCCCCCGCTCCCTTGATAATTCACCCCTCCACTTT.

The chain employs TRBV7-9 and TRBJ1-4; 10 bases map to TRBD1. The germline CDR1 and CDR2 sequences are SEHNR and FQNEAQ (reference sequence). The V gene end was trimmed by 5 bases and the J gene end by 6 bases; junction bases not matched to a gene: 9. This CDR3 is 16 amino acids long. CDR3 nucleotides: TGTGCCAGCAGCCACCCCGGGACAGGGGCCCATGAAAAACTGTTTTTT. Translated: CASSHPGTGAHEKLFF.

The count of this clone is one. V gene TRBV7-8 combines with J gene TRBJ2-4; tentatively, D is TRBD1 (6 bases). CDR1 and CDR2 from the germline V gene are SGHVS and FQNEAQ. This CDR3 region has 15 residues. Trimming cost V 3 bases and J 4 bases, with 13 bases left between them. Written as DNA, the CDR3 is TGTGCCAGCAGCTTCGGACAGCGGCTTAAAAACATTCAGTACTTC. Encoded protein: CASSFGQRLKNIQYF.

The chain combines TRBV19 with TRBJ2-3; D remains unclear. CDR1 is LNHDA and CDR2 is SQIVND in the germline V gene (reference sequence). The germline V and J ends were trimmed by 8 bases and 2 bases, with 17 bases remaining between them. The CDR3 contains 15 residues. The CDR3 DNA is TGTGCCAGTCAAGGTAGAGGAGCTATCACAGATACGCAGTATTTT. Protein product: CASQGRGAITDTQYF.

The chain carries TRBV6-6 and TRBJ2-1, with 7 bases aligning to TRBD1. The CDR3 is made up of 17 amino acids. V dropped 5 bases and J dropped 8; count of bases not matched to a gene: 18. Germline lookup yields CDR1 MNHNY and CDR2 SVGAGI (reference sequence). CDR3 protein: CASSQLNDRVEGDEQFF. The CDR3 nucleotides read TGTGCCAGCAGTCAATTAAACGACAGGGTCGAGGGCGATGAGCAGTTCTTC.

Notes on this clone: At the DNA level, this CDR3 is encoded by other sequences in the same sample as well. The CDR3 nucleotides are TGTGCCAGCAGTTCAAACTATGGCTACACCTTC. Its translation: CASSSNYGYTF. This chain connects TRBV28 to TRBJ1-2; D gene unclear. The CDR3 consists of 11 residues. Germline values: CDR1 MDHEN, CDR2 SYDVKM. V was pared by 4 bases and J by 2 bases, with 2 bases between.

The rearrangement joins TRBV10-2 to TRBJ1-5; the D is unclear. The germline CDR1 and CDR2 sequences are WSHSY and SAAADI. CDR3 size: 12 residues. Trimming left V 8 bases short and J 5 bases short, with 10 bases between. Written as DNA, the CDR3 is TGCGCCAGCCGGGATTTGGATCAGCCCCAGCATTTT. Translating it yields CASRDLDQPQHF.

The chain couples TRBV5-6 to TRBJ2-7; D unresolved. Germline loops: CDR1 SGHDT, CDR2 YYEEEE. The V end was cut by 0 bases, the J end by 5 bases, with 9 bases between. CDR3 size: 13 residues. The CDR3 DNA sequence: TGTGCCAGCAGCTTGGGACGAGACAACGAGCAGTACTTC. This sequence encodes CASSLGRDNEQYF.

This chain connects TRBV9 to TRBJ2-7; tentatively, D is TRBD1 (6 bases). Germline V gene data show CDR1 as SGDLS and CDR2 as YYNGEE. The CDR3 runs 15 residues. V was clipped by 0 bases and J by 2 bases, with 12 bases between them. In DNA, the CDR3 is TGTGCCAGCAGCGTAGCTCAGGGGAGTGCCTACGAGCAGTACTTC. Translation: CASSVAQGSAYEQYF.

The CDR3 is CASRDRGGSGSYNEQFF. CDR3 coding DNA: TGTGCCAGCAGAGACAGGGGAGGGTCCGGCTCCTACAATGAGCAGTTCTTC. This rearrangement joins TRBV28 to TRBJ2-1; a weak D match, TRBD1 (8 bases). Trimming cost V 6 bases and J 0 bases, with 18 bases left between them. This CDR3 comprises 17 residues. Germline V CDR1 and CDR2: MDHEN, SYDVKM.

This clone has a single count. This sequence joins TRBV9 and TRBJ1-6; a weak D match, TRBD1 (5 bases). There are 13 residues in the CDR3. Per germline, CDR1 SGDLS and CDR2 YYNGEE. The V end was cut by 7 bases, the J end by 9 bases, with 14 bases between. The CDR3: CASAAGGSSPLHF. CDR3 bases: TGTGCCAGCGCGGCGGGGGGATCTTCACCCCTCCACTTT.

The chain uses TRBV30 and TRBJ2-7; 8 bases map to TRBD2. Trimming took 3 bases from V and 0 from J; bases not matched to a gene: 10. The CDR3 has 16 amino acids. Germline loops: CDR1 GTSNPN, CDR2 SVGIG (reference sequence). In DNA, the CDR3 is TGTGCCTGGAGCGTCATTGGCGGGGGGAGCTCCTACGAGCAGTACTTC. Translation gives CAWSVIGGGSSYEQYF.

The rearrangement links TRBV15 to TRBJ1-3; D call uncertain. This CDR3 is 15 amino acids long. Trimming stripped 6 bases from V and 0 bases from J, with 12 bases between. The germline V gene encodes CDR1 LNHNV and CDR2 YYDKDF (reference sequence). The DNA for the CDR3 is TGTGCCACCAGAAGTGAAGGGTCCTCTGGAAACACCATATATTTT. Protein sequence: CATRSEGSSGNTIYF.

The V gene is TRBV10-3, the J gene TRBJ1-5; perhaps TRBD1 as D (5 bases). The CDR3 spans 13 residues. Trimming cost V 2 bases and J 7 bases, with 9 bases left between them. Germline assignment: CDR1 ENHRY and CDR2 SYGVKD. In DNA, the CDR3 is TGTGCCATCAGTGAGCCAGGGAGCCAGCCCCAGCATTTT. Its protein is CAISEPGSQPQHF.